One and the same sample provided the 27 T cell receptor beta chains below, sequenced in a study of T cells in Graves' hyperthyroidism and ophthalmopathy. Amplified TCR beta CDR3 regions derived from RNA transcripts. RT-PCR in the first round (using the HTBI primer set) targeted the TCR CDR3. TCRdb recomputed calls from the multiplex PCR reads with MiXCR, one row per CDR3 protein. This sample has approximately 610,000 distinct CDR3 sequences, with under 15% found just once. Sequenced material: blood. These receptors originate from a woman aged 40 to 55 with Graves' ophthalmopathy.

V gene TRBV11-1 combines with J gene TRBJ2-1; D could derive from TRBD1 or TRBD2 (5 bases each). Per the germline V gene, CDR1 is SGHAT and CDR2 is FQDESV (reference sequence). Trimming cost V 4 bases and J 2 bases, with 9 bases left between them. CDR3 length: 14 amino acids. The CDR3 region has the DNA TGTGCCAGCAGCTGGGGACGGACCTACAATGAGCAGTTCTTC. Amino acid sequence: CASSWGRTYNEQFF.

This clonotype was observed at least ten times. This rearrangement joins TRBV7-2 to TRBJ2-7; the match to TRBD2 covers 10 bases. The CDR3 is made up of 15 amino acids. From germline, CDR1 is SGHTA and CDR2 FQGNSA. The V segment lost 2 bases and the J segment 4 bases; nucleotides outside the gene matches: 5. The CDR3 reads CASSLSSSGRYEQYF. The CDR3 DNA reads as TGTGCCAGCAGCTTAAGTTCTAGCGGGAGATACGAGCAGTACTTC.

This clonotype was detected many times. The genes are TRBV28 and TRBJ1-5; the D gene is possibly TRBD1 (5 bases). V lost 5 bases, J lost 3 bases, and 20 bases lay in between. The CDR3 is 17 amino acids. Per the germline V gene, CDR1 is MDHEN and CDR2 is SYDVKM. The CDR3 coding sequence is TGTGCCAGCAGTCTCATTAGAATACTGGGGGTCAATCAGCCCCAGCATTTT. Protein sequence: CASSLIRILGVNQPQHF. Drawing the rest from reference TRBV28 and TRBJ1-5, the complete variable domain is DVKVTQSSRYLVKRTGEKVFLECVQDMDHENMFWYRQDPGLGLRLIYFSYDVKMKEKGDIPEGYSVSREKKERFSLILESASTNQTSMYLCASSLIRILGVNQPQHFGDGTRLSIL.

This clonotype was recorded at least ten times. V and J are TRBV11-3 and TRBJ2-7; 10 bases are a match to TRBD2. Germline lookup yields CDR1 SGHNT and CDR2 YENEEA. The CDR3 sequence is 15 residues long. The junction had 1 base not matched to a gene; V was cut back by 2 bases and J by 0 bases. CDR3 nucleotide sequence: TGTGCCAGCAGCTTAACTAGCGGGAACTCCTACGAGCAGTACTTC. This sequence encodes CASSLTSGNSYEQYF. Full variable domain (rest looked up from reference TRBV11-3 and TRBJ2-7): EAGVVQSPRYKIIEKKQPVAFWCNPISGHNTLYWYLQNLGQGPELLIRYENEEAVDDSQLPKDRFSAERLKGVDSTLKIQPAELGDSAVYLCASSLTSGNSYEQYFGPGTRLTVT.

The J gene is TRBJ1-2, the V gene TRBV12-3 or TRBV12-4; TRBD1 is a possible D gene (5 bases). Trimming shortened V by 5 bases and J by 7 bases, and 17 bases separated the two germline ends. The CDR3 has 14 residues. CDR3 region: CASSARGRGAGYTF. CDR3 nucleotides: TGTGCCAGCAGTGCTCGGGGCCGTGGCGCTGGCTACACCTTC.

This clonotype was counted ten times or more. The rearrangement joins TRBV20-1 to TRBJ2-7; 7 nucleotides agree with TRBD1. Germline-derived CDR1 and CDR2 are DFQATT and SNEGSKA (reference sequence). V shed 1 base and J 7 bases; nucleotides not matched to a gene: 10. This CDR3 has 14 residues. CDR3 DNA sequence: TGCAGTGCTAGAGTATTAAGGGGGCCAGGGGAGCAGTACTTC. Its translation: CSARVLRGPGEQYF.

This chain connects TRBV19 to TRBJ2-7; D not certain. Trimming shortened V by 3 bases and J by 6 bases, and 12 bases separated the two germline ends. CDR1 is LNHDA, CDR2 SQIVND, per germline (reference sequence). The CDR3 is 13 residues long. CDR3 in amino acids: CASSMRSTVEQYF. The CDR3 DNA follows: TGTGCCAGTAGTATGCGGAGTACGGTCGAGCAGTACTTC.

The chain joins TRBV5-1 to TRBJ1-6; the match to TRBD1 covers 7 bases. The germline gives CDR1 SGHRS, CDR2 YFSETQ. J gave up 8 bases and V 4 bases, and 6 bases lay outside the gene matches. The CDR3 spans 14 residues. The CDR3 protein is CASSQTGPHSPLHF. CDR3 nucleotide sequence: TGCGCCAGCAGCCAGACAGGGCCCCATTCACCCCTCCACTTT.

This clonotype was seen ten or more times. The CDR3 region has the DNA TGTGCCAGCAGTTTATCGGCTAGCGGGATTTCTACGCAGTATTTT. Its protein product is CASSLSASGISTQYF. V gene TRBV27 combines with J gene TRBJ2-3; 9 bases fit TRBD2. Germline lookup yields CDR1 MNHEY and CDR2 SMNVEV (reference sequence). The CDR3 consists of 15 residues. The trim removed 0 bases at V and 8 bases at J, leaving 6 bases unmatched.

This clonotype was detected many times. The chain employs TRBV3-1 and TRBJ1-5; 7 nucleotides match TRBD1. Germline trimming cut 4 bases from V and 3 bases from J; bases unmatched to any gene: 6. The CDR3 totals 15 residues. The V gene's germline CDR1 is LGHDT and CDR2 YNNKEL (reference sequence). CDR3 amino acids: CASSLGTAVNQPQHF. The CDR3 DNA follows: TGTGCCAGCAGCCTGGGGACAGCCGTCAATCAGCCCCAGCATTTT.

This clonotype was recorded many times. This chain connects TRBV7-3 to TRBJ2-7; 8 positions match TRBD2. This CDR3 is 15 amino acids long. After removal of 5 bases from V and 5 bases from J, the junction contained 11 bases not matched to a gene. Germline CDR1 and CDR2: SGHTA and FQGTGA. The CDR3 DNA follows: TGTGCCAGCAGCCTAAGCGGGAGTGGGAAAAACGAGCAGTACTTC. This encodes CASSLSGSGKNEQYF.

Ten or more counts support this clonotype. This chain connects TRBV12-3 or TRBV12-4 to TRBJ1-2, with D perhaps matching TRBD1 (5 bases). The CDR3 runs to 12 residues. The V and J ends lost 6 bases and 8 bases respectively, with 13 bases between them. In nucleotides, the CDR3 is TGTGCCAGCAGCCTGTCAGGGTGGGGCTACACCTTC. Its translation: CASSLSGWGYTF.

This clonotype was observed at least ten times. The rearrangement uses TRBV5-1 and TRBJ1-3; the D is unclear. V lost 4 bases, J lost 5 bases, and 22 bases lay in between. The CDR3 covers 17 residues. Germline CDR1 is SGHRS and CDR2 is YFSETQ. CDR3 protein: CASSLGFYTGLRNTIYF. DNA for the CDR3: TGCGCCAGCAGCCTAGGATTCTACACCGGTCTGCGAAACACCATATATTTT.

This clonotype was seen repeatedly, ten times or more. The chain employs TRBV19 and TRBJ2-5; D not resolved. This CDR3 spans 13 amino acids. The V gene's germline CDR1 is LNHDA and CDR2 SQIVND (reference sequence). V was clipped by 1 base and J by 2 bases, with 5 bases between them. CDR3 sequence (DNA): TGTGCCAGTAGTATAGCACCTCAAGAGACCCAGTACTTC. Protein: CASSIAPQETQYF.

A few counts support this clonotype. With a much larger clone just one base away, this may be a read error. No conserved phenylalanine or tryptophan ends this CDR3, so it is likely a read error. J is TRBJ2-5 and V is TRBV12-3 or TRBV12-4; 8 bases align to TRBD2. The length of the CDR3 is 16 residues. Losses at the gene ends were 7 bases for V and 5 bases for J; bases not matched to a gene: 15. The CDR3 spells CASTLLSGRGGETQYL. As DNA, the CDR3 is TGTGCCAGCACCCTCCTGAGCGGGAGAGGGGGTGAGACCCAGTACCTC.

This clonotype was seen at least ten times. The chain combines TRBV28 with TRBJ2-5, with D perhaps matching TRBD1 (6 bases). Trimming removed 5 bases at V and 2 bases at J, with 15 bases between. The CDR3 is 15 residues long. Germline assignment: CDR1 MDHEN and CDR2 SYDVKM. CDR3 bases: TGTGCCAGCAGTGCCTCAAAAGGACAGCAAGAGACCCAGTACTTC. It codes for CASSASKGQQETQYF.

This clonotype was detected ten times or more. DNA for the CDR3: TGCAGTGTACTAGCGGGGCCAAGAGAGACCCAGTACTTC. Protein product: CSVLAGPRETQYF. This chain uses TRBV20-1 with TRBJ2-5; 10 bases align to TRBD2. This CDR3 has 13 amino acids. V lost 7 bases to trimming and J lost 4 bases; unmatched junction nucleotides: 6. Germline CDR1 DFQATT, CDR2 SNEGSKA (reference sequence).

V gene TRBV6-4 combines with J gene TRBJ2-4; 8 nucleotides match TRBD2. Germline-derived CDR1 and CDR2 are MRHNA and SNTAGT. The V and J ends lost 3 bases and 8 bases, in that order; junction bases with no gene match: 12. The CDR3 length is 16 residues. The CDR3 coding sequence is TGTGCCAGCAGTGAGTTTGGTGCGGGAGGTTGGGACATTCAGTACTTC. This codes for CASSEFGAGGWDIQYF.

This clonotype has at least ten counts. The rearrangement uses TRBV18 and TRBJ2-5, with 8 bases fitting TRBD1. Per the germline V gene, CDR1 is KGHSH and CDR2 is LQKENI. CDR3 length: 15 residues. Trimming at V came to 4 bases and at J to 3 bases, leaving 7 bases not matched to a gene. CDR3 residues: CASSLWTGKEETQYF. The CDR3 region has the DNA TGTGCCAGCTCACTCTGGACAGGGAAGGAAGAGACCCAGTACTTC.

There are many counts of this clonotype. This rearrangement joins TRBV6-1 to TRBJ2-7, with a tentative D call TRBD2 (5 bases). Trimming cost V 2 bases and J 2 bases, with 10 bases left between them. CDR3 length: 14 amino acids. CDR1 is MNHNS, CDR2 SASEGT, per germline. CDR3 amino acids: CASSELGSTYEQYF. CDR3 sequence (DNA): TGTGCCAGCAGTGAATTGGGGAGTACCTACGAGCAGTACTTC.

In its sample, this clonotype was seen many times. The V and J genes are TRBV29-1 and TRBJ2-7, with 10 bases that match TRBD2. CDR1 and CDR2 (germline): SQVTM, ANQGSEA. The CDR3 runs 15 residues. J was trimmed by 7 bases and V by 7 bases; bases with no gene match: 16. This chain's CDR3 is CSAGDRVLAGSEQYF. The CDR3, as DNA: TGCAGCGCAGGAGACAGGGTACTAGCGGGAAGTGAGCAGTACTTC.

This clonotype was counted at least ten times. The chain has TRBV6-5 and TRBJ1-1; 7 bases match TRBD1. Germline V gene sequence: CDR1 MNHEY, CDR2 SVGAGI. The CDR3 has 12 amino acids. Trimming removed 6 bases from V and 9 bases from J; junction bases left unmatched: 7. CDR3 nucleotide sequence: TGTGCCAGCAGACATGACAGGGTAAAAGCTTTCTTT. Protein: CASRHDRVKAFF.

This clonotype was detected only once. The J gene is TRBJ1-2, the V gene TRBV18, with TRBD1 matching 7 bases. Per the germline V gene, CDR1 is KGHSH and CDR2 is LQKENI. The CDR3 loop spans 13 amino acids. Trimming removed 5 bases from V and 6 bases from J; junction bases left unmatched: 6. The CDR3 sequence is CASSAGQDHGYTF. The CDR3 nucleotides read TGTGCCAGCTCAGCCGGACAGGATCATGGCTACACCTTC.

In this sample, this clonotype turned up many times. This chain connects TRBV24-1 to TRBJ1-1; D gene ambiguous. The CDR3 has 13 residues. The V gene lost 1 base and the J gene lost 13 bases, with 15 bases spanning the gap. Germline-derived CDR1 and CDR2 are KGHDR and SFDVKD. In DNA, the CDR3 is TGTGCCACCAGTGATTTCGGGTCGTGGAAGCTTTTCTTT. This codes for CATSDFGSWKLFF.

In its sample, this clonotype was seen many times. The chain is built from TRBV7-2 and TRBJ1-2, with D possibly being TRBD1 (5 bases). Per germline, CDR1 SGHTA and CDR2 FQGNSA. The CDR3 is 13 amino acids. Trimming stripped 5 bases from V and 8 bases from J, with 15 bases between. In nucleotides, the CDR3 is TGTGCCAGCAGCCGAGGGTGGGGGGAAGGCTACACCTTC. Translated: CASSRGWGEGYTF. Combining the CDR3 with reference TRBV7-2 and TRBJ1-2 gives the whole variable domain GAGVSQSPSNKVTEKGKDVELRCDPISGHTALYWYRQSLGQGLEFLIYFQGNSAPDKSGLPSDRFSAERTGGSVSTLTIQRTQQEDSAVYLCASSRGWGEGYTFGSGTRLTVV.

This clonotype came up many times. This rearrangement joins TRBV12-3 or TRBV12-4 to TRBJ2-5; 9 positions agree with TRBD1. Trimming took 8 bases from V and 7 from J; bases not matched to a gene: 8. The CDR3 consists of 13 residues. In DNA form, the CDR3 reads TGTGCCAGCTGGGACAGGGAGCGGGGGACCCAGTACTTC. This gives the protein CASWDRERGTQYF.

The CDR3: CASSEAAGGRNEQYF. CDR3 nucleotides: TGTGCCAGCAGTGAAGCGGCGGGCGGACGAAACGAGCAGTACTTC. The chain uses TRBV6-1 and TRBJ2-7, with D perhaps TRBD2 (5 bases). CDR1 is MNHNS, CDR2 SASEGT, per germline. The CDR3 covers 15 residues. Trimming removed 0 bases from V and 5 bases from J, with 14 bases in between.